Listed here are 23 T cell receptor beta chains from one sample, sequenced in a study of T cell clonality in common variable immunodeficiency. Their cognate antigens are unknown. Study findings and constraints: Fewer deletions and N-nucleotide insertions were reportedly seen in common variable immunodeficiency TCR beta sequences.

Assay used: immunoSEQ multiplex PCR; TCRdb lists only in-frame clones, some missing. This listing includes about 15,000 clones. Sequenced sample: peripheral blood mononuclear cells. The receptors here all came from a human donor with common variable immunodeficiency.

A word on this clone: The CDR3 end lies 3 residues beyond the end of the read and is filled in from the germline J gene. The V call is TRBV2, the J call TRBJ1-5; D is undetermined. Germline V lookup: CDR1 SNHLY, CDR2 FYNNEI. This CDR3 spans 13 amino acids. V was cut by 6 bases and J by 4 bases, with 10 bases left in between. CDR3 sequence: CASRSDGNQPQHF. The sequenced CDR3 bases are TGTGCCAGCAGAAGTGACGGGAATCAGCCC.

With respect to this clone: The CDR3 end lies 3 residues beyond the end of the read and is filled in from the germline J gene. The chain has TRBV7-9 and TRBJ1-1; 9 positions match TRBD1. From germline, CDR1 is SEHNR and CDR2 FQNEAQ (reference sequence). The CDR3 is 14 amino acids. CDR3 DNA, as far as it was read: TGTGCCAGCAGCCCTGGACAGGGGATAGCTCGG. This encodes CASSPGQGIAR. In full, the CDR3 reads CASSPGQGIARAFF.

In regard to this clone: The read falls 3 residues short of the CDR3 end, and the missing part is taken from the germline J gene. The V gene is TRBV7-9, the J gene TRBJ2-6; the D gene is possibly TRBD2 (5 bases). The CDR3 is made up of 14 amino acids. Trimming shortened V by 11 bases and J by 0 bases, and 11 bases separated the two germline ends. CDR1 SEHNR and CDR2 FQNEAQ come from the germline V gene (reference sequence). CDR3 amino acids: CAGRVHSGANVLTF. The sequenced part of the CDR3 DNA is TGTGCCGGGCGGGTCCACTCTGGGGCCAACGTC.

Concerning this clone itself: The read stops 3 residues short of the end of the CDR3; the missing end is completed from the germline J gene. The V call is TRBV19, the J call TRBJ2-1, with 13 bases identical to TRBD2. The V segment lost 7 bases and the J segment 7 bases; nucleotides outside the gene matches: 7. Germline values: CDR1 LNHDA, CDR2 SQIVND (reference sequence). The CDR3 is 15 amino acids. This chain's CDR3 is CASTQLAGGPNEQFF. Incomplete CDR3 DNA: TGTGCCAGTACCCAACTAGCGGGAGGGCCTAATGAG.

The part of the CDR3 DNA that was read is TGTGCCAGCAGCCCGGGACTAGCGTCACGAGATACG. Translated: CASSPGLASRDT. The entire CDR3 protein reads CASSPGLASRDTQYF. The chain uses TRBV7-8 and TRBJ2-3; 10 bases map to TRBD2. The read falls 3 residues short of the CDR3 end, and the missing part is taken from the germline J gene. Germline V gene sequence: CDR1 SGHVS, CDR2 FQNEAQ. The CDR3 spans 15 residues. The junction had 7 bases not matched to a gene; V was cut back by 5 bases and J by 5 bases.

Concerning this clone itself: The sequenced fragment ends 3 residues before the CDR3 boundary, so the rest is inferred from the germline J gene. The chain links TRBV10-3 to TRBJ2-2, with a weak D call TRBD1 (5 bases). CDR1 ENHRY and CDR2 SYGVKD come from the germline V gene. CDR3 length equals 17 residues. The ends were cut back, 0 bases at V and 0 bases at J, with 11 bases in the middle. CDR3 protein: CAISESKGIANTGELFF. The sequenced CDR3 bases are TGTGCCATCAGTGAGTCGAAGGGGATCGCGAACACCGGGGAG.

Regarding this clone: The read comes to an end 3 residues before the CDR3 does, leaving the germline J gene to fill in the end. V and J are TRBV30 and TRBJ2-7; 8 bases match TRBD1. CDR1 GTSNPN and CDR2 SVGIG come from the germline V gene (reference sequence). CDR3 length equals 15 residues. The V segment lost 4 bases and the J segment 2 bases; nucleotides outside the gene matches: 10. The CDR3 DNA, read in part, is TGTGCCTGGAACGCACCGGGACAGGACCCCTACGAG. Protein sequence: CAWNAPGQDPYE. The entire CDR3 sequence reads CAWNAPGQDPYEQYF.

This clone registers medium-sized (0.01 to 0.1%) by frequency. The read terminates 3 residues ahead of where the CDR3 ends, so the germline J gene completes it. The chain couples TRBV30 to TRBJ2-7; D is uncertain. The germline V gene has CDR1 GTSNPN and CDR2 SVGIG (reference sequence). V lost 5 bases, J lost 4 bases, and 12 bases lay in between. This CDR3 comprises 12 residues. CDR3 DNA (partial): TGTGCCTGGGGTGCGAGGTCGTACGAG. It encodes CAWGARSYE. The complete CDR3 reads CAWGARSYEQYF. Full variable domain (rest looked up from reference TRBV30 and TRBJ2-7): SQTIHQWPATLVQPVGSPLSLECTVEGTSNPNLYWYRQAAGRGLQLLFYSVGIGQISSEVPQNLSASRPQDRQFILSSKKLLLSDSGFYLCAWGARSYEQYFGPGTRLTVT.

About this clone: The read terminates 3 residues ahead of where the CDR3 ends, so the germline J gene completes it. J is TRBJ2-1 and V is TRBV2, with 9 bases fitting TRBD2. V dropped 2 bases and J dropped 4; count of bases not matched to a gene: 9. The CDR3 contains 17 residues. Germline V CDR1 and CDR2: SNHLY, FYNNEI. The CDR3 sequence: CASSEWGGGGPYNEQFF. The CDR3 DNA, read in part, is TGTGCCAGCAGTGAATGGGGCGGGGGGGGCCCGTACAATGAG.

On this clone: The DNA ends 3 residues before the CDR3 does, and the rest of the CDR3 is filled in from the germline J gene. The rearrangement uses TRBV10-3 and TRBJ2-5, with 10 nucleotides matching TRBD1. In germline, CDR1 is ENHRY, CDR2 SYGVKD. The CDR3 spans 15 residues. V trimming: 5 bases; J trimming: 2 bases; junction bases outside the gene matches: 5. This CDR3 reads CAISRQGAHQETQYF. Incomplete CDR3 DNA: TGTGCCATCAGTCGACAGGGGGCGCATCAAGAGACC.

Points on this clone: The sequenced fragment ends 3 residues before the CDR3 boundary, so the rest is inferred from the germline J gene. The chain employs TRBV2 and TRBJ2-7, with 9 bases matching TRBD1. Germline loops: CDR1 SNHLY, CDR2 FYNNEI. The length of the CDR3 is 13 residues. V shed 6 bases, J shed 3 bases, and the junction held 3 bases outside the gene matches. The part of the CDR3 DNA that was read is TGTGCCAGCAGAAAGGACAGGGGCTACGAG. Its protein is CASRKDRGYE. The whole CDR3 sequence reads CASRKDRGYEQYF. The full variable domain, its missing parts supplied by reference TRBV2 and TRBJ2-7, is EPEVTQTPSHQVTQMGQEVILRCVPISNHLYFYWYRQILGQKVEFLVSFYNNEISEKSEIFDDQFSVERPDGSNFTLKIRSTKLEDSAMYFCASRKDRGYEQYFGPGTRLTVT.

Regarding this clone: The missing CDR3 end, 3 residues past where the read stops, is filled in from the germline J gene. The chain has TRBV7-8 and TRBJ1-4, with TRBD1 matching 11 bases. The ends lost 5 bases at V and 10 bases at J; junction bases unmatched: 9. CDR3 length: 15 residues. Germline-derived CDR1 and CDR2 are SGHVS and FQNEAQ. CDR3 DNA (partial): TGTGCCAGCAGCCGCCCGGGGACAGGGGGAGGAAAA. It is translated as CASSRPGTGGGK. The entire CDR3 reads CASSRPGTGGGKLFF.

As regards this clone: Read coverage stops 3 residues before the CDR3 terminus; the germline J gene supplies the remainder. V and J are TRBV30 and TRBJ2-1; a possible D gene is TRBD2 (6 bases). Trimming removed 3 bases from V and 4 bases from J, with 10 bases in between. The CDR3 runs 13 residues. The germline V gene encodes CDR1 GTSNPN and CDR2 SVGIG (reference sequence). The CDR3 loop is CAWSPGTYNEQFF. The sequenced CDR3 bases are TGTGCCTGGAGCCCGGGGACTTACAATGAG.

With regard to this clone: Coverage ceases 3 residues before the CDR3 finishes, and the germline J gene fills in the end. The rearrangement joins TRBV6-2 or TRBV6-3 to TRBJ1-6; a possible D gene is TRBD1 (6 bases). The CDR3 is 14 residues long. V was trimmed by 6 bases and J by 5 bases, leaving 11 bases between them. Germline V gives CDR1 MNHEY, CDR2 SVGEGT. CDR3 DNA (partial): TGTGCCAGCAGAAAGGACAGAGATAATTCACCC. It is translated as CASRKDRDNSP. The full-length CDR3 reads as CASRKDRDNSPLHF.

On this clone itself: Read sequence stops 3 residues before the CDR3 end, and the germline J gene provides the missing end. The V call is TRBV5-1, the J call TRBJ2-3; 10 nucleotides line up with TRBD2. J lost 0 bases, V lost 1 base, and 8 bases had no gene match. The length of the CDR3 is 18 residues. Germline V CDR1 and CDR2: SGHRS, YFSETQ. CDR3 sequence reads: CASSLRASGGTSTDTQYF. Incomplete CDR3 DNA: TGCGCCAGCAGCTTGCGGGCTAGCGGGGGCACTAGCACAGATACG.

Points on this clone: The CDR3 end lies 3 residues beyond the end of the read and is filled in from the germline J gene. This chain connects TRBV30 to TRBJ1-6, with D possibly TRBD1 on 6 matching bases. Germline lookup yields CDR1 GTSNPN and CDR2 SVGIG (reference sequence). V was trimmed by 3 bases and J by 8 bases, leaving 11 bases between them. The CDR3 has 13 residues. The CDR3 loop reads CAWSGEGDSPLHF. The sequenced CDR3 bases are TGTGCCTGGAGCGGGGAGGGGGATTCACCC.

Of note for this clone: The read falls 3 residues short of the CDR3 end, and the missing part is taken from the germline J gene. The chain links TRBV7-8 to TRBJ2-5, with TRBD2 matching over 12 bases. In germline, CDR1 is SGHVS, CDR2 FQNEAQ. The CDR3 extends over 15 amino acids. Trimming cost V 7 bases and J 3 bases; bases outside gene matches: 6. The chain's CDR3 is CASKASGRAEETQYF. The covered CDR3 bases are TGTGCCAGCAAGGCTAGCGGGAGGGCCGAAGAGACC.

Note on this clone: The read terminates 3 residues before the CDR3 end, so the remaining end is supplied by the germline J gene. The V gene is TRBV2, the J gene TRBJ1-1; no reliable D call. Trimming took 7 bases from V and 1 from J, leaving 10 bases between them. The CDR3 length is 13 residues. The V gene's germline CDR1 is SNHLY and CDR2 FYNNEI. The sequenced CDR3 bases are TGTGCCAGCAAGTATTCCAGGAACACTGAA. Translating it yields CASKYSRNTE. The whole CDR3 region reads CASKYSRNTEAFF.

Concerning this clone: The observed sequence ends 3 residues before the CDR3 terminus, with the missing tail filled in from the germline J gene. The chain has TRBV7-3 and TRBJ1-2; 10 nucleotides line up with TRBD1. The CDR3 is 13 amino acids. Germline CDR1 is SGHTA and CDR2 is FQGTGA. J was trimmed by 5 bases and V by 4 bases; bases with no gene match: 1. Here the CDR3 reads CASSWGQGYGYTF. The part of the CDR3 DNA that was read is TGTGCCAGCAGCTGGGGACAGGGGTATGGC.

About this clone: Read sequence stops 3 residues before the CDR3 end, and the germline J gene provides the missing end. J is TRBJ2-7 and V is TRBV29-1; 7 bases align to TRBD1. V was pared by 8 bases and J by 2 bases, with 12 bases of the junction left unmatched. CDR3 size: 14 residues. Germline CDR1 reads SQVTM; CDR2 reads ANQGSEA. The CDR3 DNA, read in part, is TGCAGCTCCGGGCCGGGACAGAAAGCCTACGAG. Residues: CSSGPGQKAYE. The CDR3 in full is CSSGPGQKAYEQYF.

Comments on this clone: The read ends 3 residues shy of where the CDR3 ends; the end is completed using the germline J gene. V and J are TRBV16 and TRBJ1-5, with a possible D match to TRBD1 (5 bases). Trimming left V 4 bases short and J 7 bases short, with 11 bases between. Per the germline V gene, CDR1 is KGHSY and CDR2 is FQNENV. This CDR3 region has 13 residues. The DNA read from the CDR3 is TGTGCCAGCAGCCGGCGGGGCGGACAGCCC. Translated, it gives CASSRRGGQP. The whole CDR3 sequence reads CASSRRGGQPQHF.

Comments on this clone: The read comes to an end 3 residues before the CDR3 does, leaving the germline J gene to fill in the end. The chain employs TRBV2 and TRBJ1-5; TRBD1 matches 7 bases. Trimming took 6 bases from V and 4 from J; bases not matched to a gene: 6. Germline V CDR1 and CDR2: SNHLY, FYNNEI. The CDR3 is made up of 14 amino acids. The CDR3 spells CASRGTGANQPQHF. The sequenced CDR3 bases are TGTGCCAGCAGGGGTACAGGGGCAAATCAGCCC.

Turning to this clone: The CDR3 goes on 3 residues after the read ends, and that part is filled in from the germline J gene. This chain uses TRBV19 with TRBJ1-6, with TRBD1 identical over 7 bases. The V segment lost 7 bases and the J segment 9 bases; nucleotides outside the gene matches: 9. The CDR3 has 14 residues. Germline CDR1 and CDR2: LNHDA and SQIVND (reference sequence). The CDR3 protein is CASTPQGTSSPLHF. CDR3 DNA (partial): TGTGCCAGTACCCCACAGGGGACGAGTTCACCC.